A selection of T cell receptor beta chains follows, all from one sample in a study of metastatic and nonmetastatic thyroid tumors. TCRdb re-processed the PCR reads through MiXCR. The sample includes tens of thousands of clones, roughly a sixth seen only once; the top ten take approximately 35%. The sequencing input was blood. These receptors originate from a female donor with papillary thyroid cancer or a benign thyroid nodule (not recorded which). Some clones in this sample may be carry-over from other donors' samples. CDR3s include the opening cysteine and the closing phenylalanine or tryptophan. The D gene is left open where the match is weak. Not all rows give a size; the values are once, few, many and, for expanded clones, a class.

clone size	V gene	D gene	J gene	CDR3 length	CDR3 DNA	CDR3 protein
many	TRBV20-1	NA	TRBJ2-3	15	TGCAGTGCTAGCGTGCGGGCAATCGGCACAGATACGCAGTATTTT	CSASVRAIGTDTQYF
many	TRBV27	TRBD1	TRBJ2-7	14	TGTGCCAGCAGTTTGAGCAGGGGGTCCTACGAGCAGTACTTC	CASSLSRGSYEQYF
many	TRBV30	NA	TRBJ1-1	14	TGTGCCTGGAAGCGGCGAGGGGCTGGCACTGAAGCTTTCTTT	CAWKRRGAGTEAFF
many	TRBV4-2	NA	TRBJ2-1	15	TGTGCCAGCAGCCAAGTAAAGGGGGCGGGGAATGAGCAGTTCTTC	CASSQVKGAGNEQFF
few	TRBV10-3	NA	TRBJ1-5	14	TGTGCCATCAGGGCAGAGCTTAGCAATCAGCCCCAGCATTTT	CAIRAELSNQPQHF
many	TRBV9	NA	TRBJ2-2	14	TGTGCCAGCAGCCTATCCGGGGGAAGCGGGGAGCTGTTTTTT	CASSLSGGSGELFF
NA	TRBV11-2	TRBD1	TRBJ2-7	15	TGTGCCAGCAGCTCAACAGGGGGGCCTACCTACGAGCAGTACTTC	CASSSTGGPTYEQYF
many	TRBV7-9	NA	TRBJ2-5	14	TGTGCCAGCAGCCCGAACTTTGGAGGAGAGACCCAGTACTTC	CASSPNFGGETQYF
medium-sized	TRBV13	TRBD1	TRBJ1-1	14	TGTGCCAGCAAACACAGGGGAGGAGGCACTGAAGCTTTCTTT	CASKHRGGGTEAFF
many	TRBV4-1	TRBD1	TRBJ2-3	16	TGCGCCAGCAGCCACAAACAGGGGCGAGGCACAGATACGCAGTATTTT	CASSHKQGRGTDTQYF
medium-sized	TRBV20-1	NA	TRBJ1-5	14	TGCAGTGCTAGCTTACAGGGTCGTCTTCAGCCCCAGCATTTT	CSASLQGRLQPQHF
many	TRBV28	NA	TRBJ2-1	17	TGTGCCAGCAGTCCAGGGTGGCCTCCCCGAGACGATATTGAGCAGTTCTTC	CASSPGWPPRDDIEQFF
many	TRBV12-3/TRBV12-4	NA	TRBJ2-7	12	TGTGCCAGCGGATCCCGTCATGGGGAGCAGTACTTC	CASGSRHGEQYF
many	TRBV20-1	TRBD2	TRBJ2-1	14	TGCAGTGCTTTCGGGACTAGCGGGACGCATGAGCAGTTCTTC	CSAFGTSGTHEQFF
medium-sized	TRBV11-3	TRBD2	TRBJ2-7	15	TGTGCCAGCAGCGTACGGGCGGGAGTCTCCTACGAGCAGTACTTC	CASSVRAGVSYEQYF
NA	TRBV20-1	TRBD1	TRBJ2-7	14	TGCAGTGCGCCAACTGGACAGGGTTTCTACGAGCAGTACTTC	CSAPTGQGFYEQYF
NA	TRBV27	NA	TRBJ2-3	13	TGTGCCAGCAGTTTGCAGACCACAGATACGCAGTATTTT	CASSLQTTDTQYF
many	TRBV28	NA	TRBJ2-3	15	TGTGCCAGCAGTTCTCCCTCGGCAGGGATAGATACGCAGTATTTT	CASSSPSAGIDTQYF
many	TRBV18	TRBD1	TRBJ2-1	15	TGTGCCAGCTCACGGGACAGGGGCTTCTACAATGAGCAGTTCTTC	CASSRDRGFYNEQFF
many	TRBV28	TRBD1	TRBJ1-4	14	TGTGCCAGCAGTTTGGGGGACAGAGTTGAAAAACTGTTTTTT	CASSLGDRVEKLFF
many	TRBV7-2	NA	TRBJ2-7	14	TGTGCCAGCAGCTTGGACCCCAGCTCCTACGAGCAGTACTTC	CASSLDPSSYEQYF
many	TRBV7-7	NA	TRBJ2-5	14	TGTGCTAGCAGCTTACTGGCAGGGAGAGAGACCCAGTACTTC	CASSLLAGRETQYF
many	TRBV5-4	TRBD2	TRBJ2-5	14	TGTGCCAGCAGCTTGGGTTCTAGCGGGAGTTCCCAGTACTTC	CASSLGSSGSSQYF
many	TRBV19	NA	TRBJ2-2	13	TGTGCCAGTCTACCACGGAACACCGGGGAGCTGTTTTTT	CASLPRNTGELFF
few	TRBV29-1	NA	TRBJ1-4	15	TGCAGCGTTGAAGGCCTGGGGGGGAGTAATGAAAAACTGTTTTTT	CSVEGLGGSNEKLFF
many	TRBV6-2/TRBV6-3	NA	TRBJ2-5	13	TGTGCCAGCAGAACACAGGGAGCCGGGGCCCAGTACTTC	CASRTQGAGAQYF
many	TRBV9	TRBD1	TRBJ1-6	16	TGTGCCAGCAGCTCATCCGGGACAGGCCCCTTCTCACCCCTCCACTTT	CASSSSGTGPFSPLHF
many	TRBV6-1	TRBD2	TRBJ2-2	16	TGTGCCACCACGGGACTAGCGGGAGGCGGGGCCGGGGAGCTGTTTTTT	CATTGLAGGGAGELFF
many	TRBV6-1	NA	TRBJ2-5	12	TGTGCCAGGGAGCTACGTCAAGAGACCCAGTACTTC	CARELRQETQYF
NA	TRBV11-2	NA	TRBJ1-2	13	TGTGCCAGCAGCGTGTCTTTTAACTATGGCTACACCTTC	CASSVSFNYGYTF
many	TRBV27	NA	TRBJ2-7	14	TGTGCCAGCAGTTTATTTCGGACCTCCTACGAGCAGTACTTC	CASSLFRTSYEQYF
many	TRBV11-2	NA	TRBJ1-5	15	TGTGCCAGCAGCTTACCCCCGTATAGCAATCAGCCCCAGCATTTT	CASSLPPYSNQPQHF